This T cell receptor (beta chain) emerged from a study of quantifying T cell responses using KT2 cells. Study information: cDNA was made from DNase-treated RNA using alpha and beta constant primers.

Broader study findings: At about one KT2 cell per 100,000 PBMC, KT2 sequences were still detected.

An oligo carrying a UMI was ligated to the cDNA 3' end. The first PCR ran 4 to 5 cycles with an equimolar RC1.1 and RC1.2 beta primer mix. TCRdb reanalysed the UMI-ligation and nested PCR reads using MiXCR and keeps one entry per CDR3 protein. The repertoire holds around 56,000 distinct CDR3 sequences, with roughly an eighth as singletons. To note about this clonotype: Antigen unknown.

Germline CDR1 reads SNHLY; CDR2 reads FYNNEI. This CDR3 comprises 14 residues. Trimming stripped 7 bases from V and 5 bases from J, with 18 bases between. The chain carries TRBV2 and TRBJ2-7, with D perhaps being TRBD1 or TRBD2 (7 bases each). Source material: PBMCs spiked with cells of the T cell clone KT2. The TCR was taken from a human donor. The CDR3 DNA sequence: TGTGCCAGCATGCTGACAGGGAGGGAAAACGAGCAGTACTTC. As protein: CASMLTGRENEQYF.